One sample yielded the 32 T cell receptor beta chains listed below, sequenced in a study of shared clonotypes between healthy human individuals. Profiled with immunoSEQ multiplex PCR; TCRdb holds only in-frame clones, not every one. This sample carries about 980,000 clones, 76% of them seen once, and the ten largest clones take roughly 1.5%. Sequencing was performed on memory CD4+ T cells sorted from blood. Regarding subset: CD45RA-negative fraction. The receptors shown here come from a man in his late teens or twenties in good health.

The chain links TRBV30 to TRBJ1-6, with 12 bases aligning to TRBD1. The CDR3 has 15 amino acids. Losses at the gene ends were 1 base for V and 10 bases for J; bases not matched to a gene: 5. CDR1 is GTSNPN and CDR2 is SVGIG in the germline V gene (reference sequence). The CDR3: CAWSEGQGAGSPLHF. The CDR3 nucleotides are TGTGCCTGGAGTGAGGGACAGGGGGCCGGATCACCCCTCCACTTT.

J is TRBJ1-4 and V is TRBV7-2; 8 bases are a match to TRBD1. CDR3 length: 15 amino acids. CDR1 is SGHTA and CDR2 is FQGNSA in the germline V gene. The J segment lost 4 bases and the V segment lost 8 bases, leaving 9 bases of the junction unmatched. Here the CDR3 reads CASGSRTGNNEKLFF. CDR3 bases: TGTGCCAGCGGATCCCGGACAGGGAATAATGAAAAACTGTTTTTT.

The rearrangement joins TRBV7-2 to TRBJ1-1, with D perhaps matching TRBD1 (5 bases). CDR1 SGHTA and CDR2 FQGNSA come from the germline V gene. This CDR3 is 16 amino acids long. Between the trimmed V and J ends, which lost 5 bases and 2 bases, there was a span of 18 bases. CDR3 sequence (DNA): TGTGCCAGCAGCCAAATGGTAGGGGTCAGAAACACTGAAGCTTTCTTT. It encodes CASSQMVGVRNTEAFF.

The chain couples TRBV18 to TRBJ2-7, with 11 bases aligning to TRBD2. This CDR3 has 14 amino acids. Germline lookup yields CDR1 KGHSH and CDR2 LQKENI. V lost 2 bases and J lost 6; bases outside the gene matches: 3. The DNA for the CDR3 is TGTGCCAGCTCACCATTAGCGGGAGGGGGCGAGCAGTACTTC. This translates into CASSPLAGGGEQYF. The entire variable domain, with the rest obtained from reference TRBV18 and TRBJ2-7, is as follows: NAGVMQNPRHLVRRRGQEARLRCSPMKGHSHVYWYRQLPEEGLKFMVYLQKENIIDESGMPKERFSAEFPKEGPSILRIQQVVRGDSAAYFCASSPLAGGGEQYFGPGTRLTVT.

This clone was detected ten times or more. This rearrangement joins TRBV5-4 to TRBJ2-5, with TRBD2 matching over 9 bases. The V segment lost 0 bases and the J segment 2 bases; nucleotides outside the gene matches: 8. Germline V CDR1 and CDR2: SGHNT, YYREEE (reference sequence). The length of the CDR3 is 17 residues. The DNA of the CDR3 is TGTGCCAGCAGCTTGGGTCCTAGCGGGAATTTACAAGAGACCCAGTACTTC. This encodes CASSLGPSGNLQETQYF.

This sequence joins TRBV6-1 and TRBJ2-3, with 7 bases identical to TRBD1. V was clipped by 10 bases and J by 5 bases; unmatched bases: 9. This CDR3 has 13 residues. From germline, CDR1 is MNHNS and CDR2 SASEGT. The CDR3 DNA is TGTGCCACCAGGGGTACAGGGGAAGATACGCAGTATTTT. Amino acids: CATRGTGEDTQYF.

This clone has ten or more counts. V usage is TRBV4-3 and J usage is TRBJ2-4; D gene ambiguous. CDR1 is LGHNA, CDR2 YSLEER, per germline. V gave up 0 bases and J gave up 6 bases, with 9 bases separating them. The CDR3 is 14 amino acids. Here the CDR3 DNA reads TGCGCCAGCAGCCAAGATCAAGGCACAAACATTCAGTACTTC. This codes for CASSQDQGTNIQYF.

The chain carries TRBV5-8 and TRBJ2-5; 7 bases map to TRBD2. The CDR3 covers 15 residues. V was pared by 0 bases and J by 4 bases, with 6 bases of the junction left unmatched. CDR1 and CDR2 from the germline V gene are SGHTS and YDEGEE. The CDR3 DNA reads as TGTGCCAGCAGCTTGGCGGGACGCGGGGGAGAGACCCAGTACTTC. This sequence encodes CASSLAGRGGETQYF.

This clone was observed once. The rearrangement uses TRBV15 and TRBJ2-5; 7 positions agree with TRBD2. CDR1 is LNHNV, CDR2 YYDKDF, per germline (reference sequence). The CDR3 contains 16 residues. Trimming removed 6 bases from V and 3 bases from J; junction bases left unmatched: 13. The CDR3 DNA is TGTGCCACCAGTCGGACTAGTGGAACTTCCAAAGAGACCCAGTACTTC. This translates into CATSRTSGTSKETQYF.

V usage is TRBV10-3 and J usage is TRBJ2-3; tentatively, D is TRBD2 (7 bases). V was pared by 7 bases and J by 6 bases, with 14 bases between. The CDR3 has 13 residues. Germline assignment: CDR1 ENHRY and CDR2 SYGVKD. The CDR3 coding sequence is TGTGCCATCACCGGGGGGCCAACGGATACGCAGTATTTT. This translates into CAITGGPTDTQYF.

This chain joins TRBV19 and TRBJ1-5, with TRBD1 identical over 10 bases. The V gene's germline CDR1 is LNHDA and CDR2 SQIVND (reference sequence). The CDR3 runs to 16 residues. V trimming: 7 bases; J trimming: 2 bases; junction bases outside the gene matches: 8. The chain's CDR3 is CASMGQGRSGNQPQHF. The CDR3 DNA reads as TGTGCCAGTATGGGACAGGGGAGGAGCGGCAATCAGCCCCAGCATTTT.

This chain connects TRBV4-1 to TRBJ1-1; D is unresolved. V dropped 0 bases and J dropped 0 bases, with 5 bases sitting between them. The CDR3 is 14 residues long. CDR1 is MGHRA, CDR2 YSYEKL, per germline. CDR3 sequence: CASSQERVNTEAFF. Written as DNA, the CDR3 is TGCGCCAGCAGCCAAGAGAGGGTGAACACTGAAGCTTTCTTT.

This chain's CDR3 is CASSKTSGRALGDTQYF. The CDR3, as DNA: TGTGCCAGCAGCAAAACTAGCGGGAGGGCCTTGGGAGATACGCAGTATTTT. The chain employs TRBV5-4 and TRBJ2-3, with 13 bases matching TRBD2. Trimming removed 4 bases from V and 5 bases from J; junction bases left unmatched: 10. CDR3 length: 17 residues. CDR1 is SGHNT and CDR2 is YYREEE in the germline V gene (reference sequence). The full variable domain, its missing parts supplied by reference TRBV5-4 and TRBJ2-3, is ETGVTQSPTHLIKTRGQQVTLRCSSQSGHNTVSWYQQALGQGPQFIFQYYREEENGRGNFPPRFSGLQFPNYSSELNVNALELDDSALYLCASSKTSGRALGDTQYFGPGTRLTVL.

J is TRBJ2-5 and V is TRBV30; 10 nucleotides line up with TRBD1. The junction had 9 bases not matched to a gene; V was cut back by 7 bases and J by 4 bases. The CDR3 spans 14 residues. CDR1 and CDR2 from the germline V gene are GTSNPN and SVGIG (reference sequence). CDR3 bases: TGTGCCTACACGCCCCGGGACAGGGGAGAGACCCAGTACTTC. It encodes CAYTPRDRGETQYF.

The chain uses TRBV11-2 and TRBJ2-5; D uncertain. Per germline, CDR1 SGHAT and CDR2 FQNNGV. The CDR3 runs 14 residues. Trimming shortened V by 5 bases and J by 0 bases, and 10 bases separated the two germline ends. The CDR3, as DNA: TGTGCCAGCAGCCGCAATCGCTACCAAGAGACCCAGTACTTC. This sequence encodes CASSRNRYQETQYF.

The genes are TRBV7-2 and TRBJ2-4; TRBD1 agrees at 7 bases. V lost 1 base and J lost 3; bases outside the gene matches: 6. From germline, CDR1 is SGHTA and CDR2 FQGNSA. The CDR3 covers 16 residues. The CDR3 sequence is CASSLESGQFKNIQYF. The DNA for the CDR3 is TGTGCCAGCAGCTTAGAGTCGGGACAGTTCAAAAACATTCAGTACTTC.

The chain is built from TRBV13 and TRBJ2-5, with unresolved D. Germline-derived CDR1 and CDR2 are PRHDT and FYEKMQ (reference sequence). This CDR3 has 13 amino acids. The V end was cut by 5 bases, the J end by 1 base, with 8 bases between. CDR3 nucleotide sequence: TGTGCCAGCAGCCCGAACTTCCAAGAGACCCAGTACTTC. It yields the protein CASSPNFQETQYF.

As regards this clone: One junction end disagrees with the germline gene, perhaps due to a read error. The CDR3 DNA is TGTGCCAGCAGATCTCGGACAGGGAGTATGACGAACCCCGGGGAGCTGTTTTTT. It specifies CASRSRTGSMTNPGELFF. The J gene is TRBJ2-2, the V gene TRBV7-6; TRBD1 matches 8 bases. CDR3 length equals 18 residues. Germline loops: CDR1 SGHVS, CDR2 FNYEAQ.

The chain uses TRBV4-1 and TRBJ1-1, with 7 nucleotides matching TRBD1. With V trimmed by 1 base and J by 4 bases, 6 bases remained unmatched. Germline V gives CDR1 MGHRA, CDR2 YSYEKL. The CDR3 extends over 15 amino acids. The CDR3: CASSQGDRVTTEAFF. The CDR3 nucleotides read TGCGCCAGCAGCCAAGGAGACAGGGTAACCACTGAAGCTTTCTTT.

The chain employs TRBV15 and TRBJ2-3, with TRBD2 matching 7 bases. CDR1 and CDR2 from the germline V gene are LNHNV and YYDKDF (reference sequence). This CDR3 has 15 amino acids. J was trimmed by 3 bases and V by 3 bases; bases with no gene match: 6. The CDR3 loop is CATSSQGGYTDTQYF. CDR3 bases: TGTGCCACCAGCAGCCAGGGAGGGTATACAGATACGCAGTATTTT.

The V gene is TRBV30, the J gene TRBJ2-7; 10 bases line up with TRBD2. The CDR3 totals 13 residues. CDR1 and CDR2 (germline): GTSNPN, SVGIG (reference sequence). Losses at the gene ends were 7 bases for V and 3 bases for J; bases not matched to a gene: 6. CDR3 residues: CASSRTSGYEQYF. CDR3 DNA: TGTGCCTCCTCACGGACTAGCGGCTACGAGCAGTACTTC.

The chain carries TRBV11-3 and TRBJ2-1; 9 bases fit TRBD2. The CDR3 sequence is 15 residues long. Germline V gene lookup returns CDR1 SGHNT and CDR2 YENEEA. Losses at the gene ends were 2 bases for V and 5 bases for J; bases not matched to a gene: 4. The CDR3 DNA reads TGTGCCAGCAGCTTAAGCGGGAGGTTTGACAATGAGCAGTTCTTC. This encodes CASSLSGRFDNEQFF.

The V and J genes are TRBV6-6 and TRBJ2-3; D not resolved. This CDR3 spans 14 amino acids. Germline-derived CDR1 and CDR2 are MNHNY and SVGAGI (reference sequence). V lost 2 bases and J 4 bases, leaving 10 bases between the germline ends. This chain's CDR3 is CASSYSRTSDTQYF. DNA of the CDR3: TGTGCCAGCAGTTACAGTAGAACCTCAGATACGCAGTATTTT.

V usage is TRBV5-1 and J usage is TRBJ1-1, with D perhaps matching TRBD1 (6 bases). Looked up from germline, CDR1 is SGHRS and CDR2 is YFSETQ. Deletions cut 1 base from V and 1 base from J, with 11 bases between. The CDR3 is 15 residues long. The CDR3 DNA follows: TGCGCCAGCAGCTTGTCCGGACAGAAGAACACTGAAGCTTTCTTT. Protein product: CASSLSGQKNTEAFF.

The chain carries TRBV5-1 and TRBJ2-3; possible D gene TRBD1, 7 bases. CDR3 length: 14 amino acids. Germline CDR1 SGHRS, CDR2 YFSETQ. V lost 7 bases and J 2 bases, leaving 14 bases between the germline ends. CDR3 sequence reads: CASQGGSFTDTQYF. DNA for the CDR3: TGCGCCAGCCAGGGGGGATCTTTCACAGATACGCAGTATTTT.

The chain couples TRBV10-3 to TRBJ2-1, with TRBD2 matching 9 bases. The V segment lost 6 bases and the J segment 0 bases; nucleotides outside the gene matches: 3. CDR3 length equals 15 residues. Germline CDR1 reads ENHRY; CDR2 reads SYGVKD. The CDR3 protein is CAIRLAGSSYNEQFF. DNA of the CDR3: TGTGCCATCAGACTAGCGGGTAGCTCCTACAATGAGCAGTTCTTC.

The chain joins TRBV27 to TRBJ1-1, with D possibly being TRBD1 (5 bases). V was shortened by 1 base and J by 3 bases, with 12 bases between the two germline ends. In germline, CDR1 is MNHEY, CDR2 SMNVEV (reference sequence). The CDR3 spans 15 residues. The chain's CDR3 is CASSLYGGKDTEAFF. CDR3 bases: TGTGCCAGCAGTTTATACGGGGGGAAGGACACTGAAGCTTTCTTT.

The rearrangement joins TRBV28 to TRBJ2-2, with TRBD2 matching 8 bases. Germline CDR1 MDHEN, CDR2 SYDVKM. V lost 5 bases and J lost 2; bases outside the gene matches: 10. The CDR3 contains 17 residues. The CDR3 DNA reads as TGTGCCAGCAGTACTCACGCCGGGGGGGTAAACACCGGGGAGCTGTTTTTT. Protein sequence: CASSTHAGGVNTGELFF. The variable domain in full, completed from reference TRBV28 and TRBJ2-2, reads DVKVTQSSRYLVKRTGEKVFLECVQDMDHENMFWYRQDPGLGLRLIYFSYDVKMKEKGDIPEGYSVSREKKERFSLILESASTNQTSMYLCASSTHAGGVNTGELFFGEGSRLTVL.

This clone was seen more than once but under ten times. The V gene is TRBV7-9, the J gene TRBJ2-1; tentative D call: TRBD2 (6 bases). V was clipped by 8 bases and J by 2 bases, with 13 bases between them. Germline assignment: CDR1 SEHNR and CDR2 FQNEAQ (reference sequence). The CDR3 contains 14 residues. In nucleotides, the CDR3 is TGTGCCAGCGCGGGATTTTCCCCCTACAATGAGCAGTTCTTC. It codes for CASAGFSPYNEQFF.

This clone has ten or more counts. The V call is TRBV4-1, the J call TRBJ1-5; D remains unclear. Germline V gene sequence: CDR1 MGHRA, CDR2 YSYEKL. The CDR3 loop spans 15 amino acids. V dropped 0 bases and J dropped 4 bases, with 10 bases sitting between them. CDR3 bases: TGCGCCAGCAGCCAAGATGAGGCCCAAAATCAGCCCCAGCATTTT. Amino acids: CASSQDEAQNQPQHF.

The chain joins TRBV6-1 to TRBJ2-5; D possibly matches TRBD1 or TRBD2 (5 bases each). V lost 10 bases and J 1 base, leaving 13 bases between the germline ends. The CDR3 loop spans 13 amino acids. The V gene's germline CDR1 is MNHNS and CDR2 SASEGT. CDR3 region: CAIKGPFQETQYF. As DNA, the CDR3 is TGTGCCATTAAGGGACCGTTCCAAGAGACCCAGTACTTC.

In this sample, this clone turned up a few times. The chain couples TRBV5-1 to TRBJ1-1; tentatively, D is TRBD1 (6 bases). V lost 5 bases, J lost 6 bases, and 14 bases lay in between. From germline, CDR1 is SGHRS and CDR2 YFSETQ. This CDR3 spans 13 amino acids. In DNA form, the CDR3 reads TGCGCCAGCAGAGAAACAGGGAGAGCTGAAGCTTTCTTT. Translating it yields CASRETGRAEAFF.